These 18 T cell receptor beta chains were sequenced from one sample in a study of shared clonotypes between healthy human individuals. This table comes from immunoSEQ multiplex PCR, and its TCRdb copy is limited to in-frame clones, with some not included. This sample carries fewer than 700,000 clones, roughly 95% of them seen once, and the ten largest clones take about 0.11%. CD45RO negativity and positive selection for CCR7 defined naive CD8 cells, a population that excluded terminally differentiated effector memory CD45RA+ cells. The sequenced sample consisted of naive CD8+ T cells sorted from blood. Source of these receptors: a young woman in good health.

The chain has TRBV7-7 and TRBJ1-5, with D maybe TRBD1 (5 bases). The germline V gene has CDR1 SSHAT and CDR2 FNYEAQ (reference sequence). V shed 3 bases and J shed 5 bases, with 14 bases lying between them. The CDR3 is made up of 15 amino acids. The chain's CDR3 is CASSLYTGRDQPQHF. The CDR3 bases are TGTGCCAGCAGCTTGTATACAGGTCGGGATCAGCCCCAGCATTTT.

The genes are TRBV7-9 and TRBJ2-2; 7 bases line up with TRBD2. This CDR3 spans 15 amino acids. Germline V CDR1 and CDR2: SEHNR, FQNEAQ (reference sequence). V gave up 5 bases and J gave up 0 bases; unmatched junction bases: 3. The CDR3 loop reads CASSPRGSNTGELFF. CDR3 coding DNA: TGTGCCAGCAGCCCGCGGGGGTCGAACACCGGGGAGCTGTTTTTT.

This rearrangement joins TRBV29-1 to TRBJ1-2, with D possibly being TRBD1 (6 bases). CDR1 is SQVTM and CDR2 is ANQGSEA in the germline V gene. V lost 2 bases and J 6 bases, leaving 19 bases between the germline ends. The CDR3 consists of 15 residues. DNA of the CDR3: TGCAGCGTTGAAACAGGGCAACCCCTGAGTGATGGCTACACCTTC. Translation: CSVETGQPLSDGYTF.

This CDR3 is CAWSVGSYEQYF. The CDR3 nucleotides read TGTGCCTGGAGTGTGGGGAGCTACGAGCAGTACTTC. V gene TRBV30 combines with J gene TRBJ2-5; tentatively, D is TRBD2 (5 bases). Matching the DNA end better, TRBJ2-7 makes the J call doubtful. Per the germline V gene, CDR1 is GTSNPN and CDR2 is SVGIG (reference sequence). This CDR3 spans 12 amino acids.

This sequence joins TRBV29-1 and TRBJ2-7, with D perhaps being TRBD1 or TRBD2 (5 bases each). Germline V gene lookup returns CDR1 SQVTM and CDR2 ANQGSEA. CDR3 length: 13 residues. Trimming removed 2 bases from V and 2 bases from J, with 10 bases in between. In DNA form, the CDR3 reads TGCAGCGTTGAATTGGGGGAGACCTACGAGCAGTACTTC. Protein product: CSVELGETYEQYF.

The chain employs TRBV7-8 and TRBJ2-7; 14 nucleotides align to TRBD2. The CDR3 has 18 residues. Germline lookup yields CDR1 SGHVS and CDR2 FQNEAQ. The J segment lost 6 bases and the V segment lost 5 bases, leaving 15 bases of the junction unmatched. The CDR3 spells CASSPCIGTSGRDCEQYF. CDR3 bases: TGTGCCAGCAGCCCTTGCATCGGGACTAGCGGGAGAGACTGCGAGCAGTACTTC.

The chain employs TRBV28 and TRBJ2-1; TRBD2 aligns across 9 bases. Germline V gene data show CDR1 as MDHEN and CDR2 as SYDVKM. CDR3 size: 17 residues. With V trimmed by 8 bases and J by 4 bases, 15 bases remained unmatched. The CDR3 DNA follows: TGTGCCAGCTCTACAACCCGGCTAGCGGGACGATACAATGAGCAGTTCTTC. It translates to CASSTTRLAGRYNEQFF.

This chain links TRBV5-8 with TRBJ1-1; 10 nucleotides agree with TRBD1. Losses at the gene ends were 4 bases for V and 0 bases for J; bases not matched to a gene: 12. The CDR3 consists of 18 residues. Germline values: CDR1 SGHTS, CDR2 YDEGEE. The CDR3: CASSLRAWGQGLNTEAFF. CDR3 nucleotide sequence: TGTGCCAGCAGCCTCCGGGCGTGGGGACAGGGGCTGAACACTGAAGCTTTCTTT.

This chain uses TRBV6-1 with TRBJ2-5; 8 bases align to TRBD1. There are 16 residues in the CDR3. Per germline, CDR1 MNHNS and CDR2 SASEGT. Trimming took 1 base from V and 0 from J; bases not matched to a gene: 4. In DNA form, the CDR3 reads TGTGCCAGCAGTGAAGGATGGGACAGGTACCAAGAGACCCAGTACTTC. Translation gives CASSEGWDRYQETQYF.

CDR3 bases: TGCGCCAGCAGAAAGACAGGGGGCTCCGGGGAGCTGTTTTTT. Protein product: CASRKTGGSGELFF. The chain uses TRBV4-1 and TRBJ2-2, with 10 bases aligning to TRBD1. J lost 6 bases, V lost 6 bases, and 4 bases had no gene match. CDR3 size: 14 residues. From germline, CDR1 is MGHRA and CDR2 YSYEKL.

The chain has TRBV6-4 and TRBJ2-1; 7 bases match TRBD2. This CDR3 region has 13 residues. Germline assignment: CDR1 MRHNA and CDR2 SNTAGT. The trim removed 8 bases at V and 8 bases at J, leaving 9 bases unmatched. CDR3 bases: TGTGCCAGCTCCCCTGGGGGGGTCGATGAGCAGTTCTTC. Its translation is CASSPGGVDEQFF.

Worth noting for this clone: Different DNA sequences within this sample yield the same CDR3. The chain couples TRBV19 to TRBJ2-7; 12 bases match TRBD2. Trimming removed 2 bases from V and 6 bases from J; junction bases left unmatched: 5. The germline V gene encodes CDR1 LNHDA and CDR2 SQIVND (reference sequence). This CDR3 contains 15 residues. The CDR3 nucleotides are TGTGCCAGTAGTATAAGACTAGCGGGAGTCTCCGAGCAGTACTTC. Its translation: CASSIRLAGVSEQYF.

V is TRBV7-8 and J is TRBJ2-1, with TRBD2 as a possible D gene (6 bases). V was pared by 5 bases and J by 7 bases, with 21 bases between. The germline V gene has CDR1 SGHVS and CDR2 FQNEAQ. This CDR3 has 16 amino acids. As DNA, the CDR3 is TGTGCCAGCAGCCGCGGGGTAGCCGGGAGAGGGAATGAGCAGTTCTTC. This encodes CASSRGVAGRGNEQFF.

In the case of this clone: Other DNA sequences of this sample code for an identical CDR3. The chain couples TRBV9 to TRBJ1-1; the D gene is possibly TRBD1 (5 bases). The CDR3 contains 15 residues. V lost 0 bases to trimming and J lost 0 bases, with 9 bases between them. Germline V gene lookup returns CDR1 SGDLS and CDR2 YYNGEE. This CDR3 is CASSVVQGMNTEAFF. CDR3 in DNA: TGTGCCAGCAGCGTAGTCCAGGGCATGAACACTGAAGCTTTCTTT.

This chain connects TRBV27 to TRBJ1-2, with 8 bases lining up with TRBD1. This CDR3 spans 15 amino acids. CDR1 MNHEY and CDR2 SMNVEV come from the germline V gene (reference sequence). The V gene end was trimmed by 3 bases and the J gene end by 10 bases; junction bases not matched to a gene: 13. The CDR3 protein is CASSFGQGGGGVYTF. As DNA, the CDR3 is TGTGCCAGCAGTTTCGGACAGGGCGGAGGAGGGGTCTACACCTTC.

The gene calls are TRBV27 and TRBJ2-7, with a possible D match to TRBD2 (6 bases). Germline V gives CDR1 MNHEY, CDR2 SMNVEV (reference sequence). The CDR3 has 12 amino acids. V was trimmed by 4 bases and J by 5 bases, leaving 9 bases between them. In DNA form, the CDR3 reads TGTGCCAGCAGTTGGGGGGACCACGAGCAGTACTTC. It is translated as CASSWGDHEQYF.

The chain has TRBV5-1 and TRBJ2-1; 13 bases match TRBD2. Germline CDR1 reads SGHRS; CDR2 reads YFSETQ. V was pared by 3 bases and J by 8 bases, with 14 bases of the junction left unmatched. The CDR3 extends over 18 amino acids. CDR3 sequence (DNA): TGCGCCAGCAGCTCTCAAACCCGACTAGCGGGAGGATCGTATGAGCAGTTCTTC. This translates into CASSSQTRLAGGSYEQFF. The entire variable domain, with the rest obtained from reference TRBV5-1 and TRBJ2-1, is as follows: KAGVTQTPRYLIKTRGQQVTLSCSPISGHRSVSWYQQTPGQGLQFLFEYFSETQRNKGNFPGRFSGRQFSNSRSEMNVSTLELGDSALYLCASSSQTRLAGGSYEQFFGPGTRLTVL.

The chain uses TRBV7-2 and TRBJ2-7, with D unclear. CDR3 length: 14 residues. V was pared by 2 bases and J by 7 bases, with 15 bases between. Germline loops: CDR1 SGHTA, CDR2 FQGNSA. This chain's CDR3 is CASSLSVRLPEQYF. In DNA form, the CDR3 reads TGTGCCAGCAGCTTATCGGTGCGTCTCCCGGAGCAGTACTTC. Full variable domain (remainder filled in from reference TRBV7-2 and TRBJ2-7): GAGVSQSPSNKVTEKGKDVELRCDPISGHTALYWYRQSLGQGLEFLIYFQGNSAPDKSGLPSDRFSAERTGGSVSTLTIQRTQQEDSAVYLCASSLSVRLPEQYFGPGTRLTVT.